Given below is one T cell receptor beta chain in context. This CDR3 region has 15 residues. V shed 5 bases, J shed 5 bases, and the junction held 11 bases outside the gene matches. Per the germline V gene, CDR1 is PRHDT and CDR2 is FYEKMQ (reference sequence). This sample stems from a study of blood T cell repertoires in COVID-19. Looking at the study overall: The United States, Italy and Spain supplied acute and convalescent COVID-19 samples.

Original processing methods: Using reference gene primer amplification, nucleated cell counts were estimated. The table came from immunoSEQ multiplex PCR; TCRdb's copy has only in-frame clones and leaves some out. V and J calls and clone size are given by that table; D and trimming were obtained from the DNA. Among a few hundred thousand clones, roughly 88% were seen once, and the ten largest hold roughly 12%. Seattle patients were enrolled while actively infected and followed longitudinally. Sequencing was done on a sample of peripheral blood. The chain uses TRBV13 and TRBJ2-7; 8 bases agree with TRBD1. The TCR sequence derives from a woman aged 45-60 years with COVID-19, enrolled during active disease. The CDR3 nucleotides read TGTGCCAGCAGCCCCCGGACAGGGCCATCAGACGAGCAGTACTTC. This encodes CASSPRTGPSDEQYF.